The 6 T cell receptor beta chains below were found in one sample sequenced in a study of T cells in narcolepsy. The protocol was immunoSEQ multiplex PCR, while the TCRdb copy is restricted to in-frame clones and leaves out a portion. Here the sample spans about 32,000 clones, around 77% being singletons. The sequenced sample consisted of memory (CD45RA-) CD4+ T cells from blood. The receptors were gathered from a human donor in good health.

The table lists this clone with a few counts. This chain links TRBV11-3 with TRBJ1-2, with 10 positions matching TRBD1. The CDR3 has 18 amino acids. Germline trimming cut 5 bases from V and 4 bases from J; bases unmatched to any gene: 16. Germline V gives CDR1 SGHNT, CDR2 YENEEA. The CDR3 sequence is CASSPQPPTGGRGYGYTF. Here the CDR3 DNA reads TGTGCCAGCAGCCCGCAACCCCCGACAGGGGGCCGGGGCTATGGCTACACCTTC. The entire variable domain, with the rest obtained from reference TRBV11-3 and TRBJ1-2, is as follows: EAGVVQSPRYKIIEKKQPVAFWCNPISGHNTLYWYLQNLGQGPELLIRYENEEAVDDSQLPKDRFSAERLKGVDSTLKIQPAELGDSAVYLCASSPQPPTGGRGYGYTFGSGTRLTVV.

The chain couples TRBV19 to TRBJ2-1, with D tentatively TRBD1 (6 bases). This CDR3 contains 15 residues. Germline CDR1 reads LNHDA; CDR2 reads SQIVND (reference sequence). V gave up 6 bases and J gave up 0 bases, with 12 bases separating them. For the CDR3, the DNA is TGTGCCAGTAGGGTAGACAGGAGCTCCTACAATGAGCAGTTCTTC. This codes for CASRVDRSSYNEQFF.

The CDR3 coding sequence is TGCGCCAGCACCCCCCGGGGACAACCCAGCACAGATACGCAGTATTTT. Translating gives CASTPRGQPSTDTQYF. The chain employs TRBV4-1 and TRBJ2-3; TRBD1 is a possible D gene (6 bases). CDR1 and CDR2 from the germline V gene are MGHRA and YSYEKL. Trimming removed 7 bases from V and 0 bases from J, with 17 bases in between. The CDR3 sequence is 16 residues long.

This clone appeared once. The chain carries TRBV21-1 and TRBJ2-3; TRBD2, the D gene given by the table, was not confirmed from the DNA. TRBV21-1 is designated a pseudogene. The CDR3 sequence is 13 residues long. DNA of the CDR3: TGTGCCAGCAGCGCAACTAGCACAGATACGCAGTATTTT. Protein sequence: CASSATSTDTQYF.

The chain has TRBV28 and TRBJ2-5; D is ambiguous. The CDR3 is 13 residues long. Trimming removed 6 bases at V and 5 bases at J, with 13 bases between. Per the germline V gene, CDR1 is MDHEN and CDR2 is SYDVKM. CDR3 in DNA: TGTGCCAGCAGGCTAGGACGAAGGGAGACCCAGTACTTC. This translates into CASRLGRRETQYF.

This clone has only a few counts. The CDR3 reads CASSFRTGRFAPTPAFF. DNA for the CDR3: TGTGCCAGCAGTTTTAGGACAGGCAGGTTCGCCCCGACGCCAGCTTTCTTT. J is TRBJ1-1 and V is TRBV27, with TRBD1 identical over 7 bases. Germline V gene sequence: CDR1 MNHEY, CDR2 SMNVEV (reference sequence). The CDR3 extends over 17 amino acids. V shed 3 bases and J 10 bases; nucleotides not matched to a gene: 20.